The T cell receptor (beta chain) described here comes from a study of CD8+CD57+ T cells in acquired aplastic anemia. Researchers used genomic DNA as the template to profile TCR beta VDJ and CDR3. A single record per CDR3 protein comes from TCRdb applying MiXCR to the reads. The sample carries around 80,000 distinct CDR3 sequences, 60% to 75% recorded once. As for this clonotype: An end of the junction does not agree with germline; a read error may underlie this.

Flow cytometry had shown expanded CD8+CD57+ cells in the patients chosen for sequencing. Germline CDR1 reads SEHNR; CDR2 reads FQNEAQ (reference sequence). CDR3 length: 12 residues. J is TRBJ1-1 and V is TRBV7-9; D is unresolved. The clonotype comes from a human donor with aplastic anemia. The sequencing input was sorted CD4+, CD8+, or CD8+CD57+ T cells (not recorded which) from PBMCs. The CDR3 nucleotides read TGTGCCAGCAGCTTGGGAGCCACTGAAGCTTTCTTC. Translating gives CASSLGATEAFF.